This T cell receptor beta chain originates from a study of PD-L1 blockade in urothelial cancer. About the research overall: Patients had been given 0 to 3 earlier chemotherapy regimens. Blood analysis was done at 3 weeks (second dose) and 6 weeks after treatment began.

As for time point: pretreatment peripheral blood. For each patient, 1 to 8 samples were obtained, pretreatment and on-treatment. Deletions cut 3 bases from V and 7 bases from J, with 10 bases between. The germline V gene has CDR1 MDHEN and CDR2 SYDVKM. The CDR3 has 13 amino acids. Assay used: immunoSEQ multiplex PCR; TCRdb lists only in-frame clones, some missing. The top ten hold approximately 10% of the sample, which has 55,000 to 85,000 clones, roughly 84% seen once. This chain connects TRBV28 to TRBJ2-1; possibly TRBD2 for D (6 bases). This receptor was taken from a woman aged 70-85 years with urothelial cancer. The sample here was PBMCs, taken around atezolizumab (anti-PD-L1) treatment. The CDR3 DNA reads as TGTGCCAGCAGTTTGCCGAGCGGGAATGAGCAGTTCTTC. Its translation is CASSLPSGNEQFF.